This T cell receptor (beta chain) was documented in a study of cytomegalovirus exposure and HLA in healthy donors. The germline V and J ends were trimmed by 4 bases and 8 bases, with 11 bases remaining between them. The germline gives CDR1 GTSNPN, CDR2 SVGIG (reference sequence). The CDR3 has 11 residues. The PCR contained 60 Vbeta and 13 Jbeta primers. In the source study's methods: Among the unique TCR beta chains that a later analysis counted, around 82 million in all, about 11 million were shared. Only in-frame clones appear in the TCRdb table, and some are missing; sequencing was by immunoSEQ multiplex PCR. V and J calls and clone size come straight from that table; D and trimming were deduced from the DNA. The repertoire holds tens of thousands of clones, with approximately 84% as singletons. Of note for this clone: The antigen is not known.

Whole-study findings and limits: Links to common viral pathogens appeared, in a later analysis, for several of the most significant clusters. The investigators catalogued 150 to 200 TCR beta chains as cytomegalovirus-associated. Most subjects had HLA-A and HLA-B alleles reportedly predicted accurately by TCR beta sequences.

The rearrangement uses TRBV30 and TRBJ1-1; no firm D call. Specimen: PBMCs. This clonotype originated in a man aged 18 to 29 in good health and CMV-seronegative. Here the CDR3 reads CAWTRLREAFF. The CDR3 DNA reads TGTGCCTGGACCCGCCTGAGGGAAGCTTTCTTT.